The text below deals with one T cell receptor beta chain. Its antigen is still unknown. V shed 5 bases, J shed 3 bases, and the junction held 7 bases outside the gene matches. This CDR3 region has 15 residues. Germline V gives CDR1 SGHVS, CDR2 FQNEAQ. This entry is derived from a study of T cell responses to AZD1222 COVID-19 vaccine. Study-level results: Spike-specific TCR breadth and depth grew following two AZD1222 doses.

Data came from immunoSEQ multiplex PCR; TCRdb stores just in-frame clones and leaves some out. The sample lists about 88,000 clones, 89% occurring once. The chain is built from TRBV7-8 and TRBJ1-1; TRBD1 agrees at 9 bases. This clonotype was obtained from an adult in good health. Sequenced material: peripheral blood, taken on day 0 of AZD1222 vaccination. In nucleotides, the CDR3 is TGTGCCAGCAGCCTCACAGGGACAGGGCACACTGAAGCTTTCTTT. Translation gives CASSLTGTGHTEAFF.